This TCR beta chain is from a study of beta chain features in type 1 diabetes. Study results and limitations: Within patients, naive, central memory and Treg TCRB repertoires seemed more similar than within healthy donors.

In the case of this clone: Its antigen is not known.

The germline gives CDR1 MNHNS, CDR2 SASEGT. The CDR3 length is 15 residues. V was pared by 4 bases and J by 4 bases, with 7 bases of the junction left unmatched. The isolated RNA, all of it, was reverse transcribed, so expressed TCRB transcripts were what got sequenced. Here immunoSEQ multiplex PCR was the method, and the copy in TCRdb shows in-frame clones only, minus some. The table has around 430,000 clones, 30% seen once. Sequencing input: naive CD4+ T cells from blood. The TCR was taken from a young man in good health. The rearrangement joins TRBV6-1 to TRBJ2-3; TRBD2 matches 8 bases. Written as DNA, the CDR3 is TGTGCCAGCAGTGTAATCGGGAGGGCCCCAGATACGCAGTATTTT. Its protein is CASSVIGRAPDTQYF.